The clone carrying this T cell receptor beta chain showed up just once. Antigen: not known. The sample comes from a study of PD-L1 blockade in urothelial cancer. In the study overall: Male sex and bladder-origin urothelial cancer were recorded for twenty-five of 29 patients. The analyses of blood took place 3 weeks (second dose) and 6 weeks after treatment start.

Produced via immunoSEQ multiplex PCR; TCRdb's table is partial and in-frame only. Of some 100,000 clones listed, about 91% were seen once; the top ten hold about 0.91%. V was trimmed by 11 bases and J by 0 bases, leaving 17 bases between them. CDR1 is MNHNS, CDR2 SASEGT, per germline. This CDR3 has 15 amino acids. Points from the study as a whole: Durable-benefit patients showed greater tumor-associated blood clone expansion at 3 weeks. Better survival was predicted by below-median pretreatment blood TCR clonality.

The input for sequencing was PBMCs, taken around atezolizumab (anti-PD-L1) treatment. The sequence came from an elderly woman with urothelial cancer. The rearrangement joins TRBV6-1 to TRBJ1-5; D possibly corresponds to TRBD1 (6 bases). CDR3 amino acids: CAGGGRAYSNQPQHF. In DNA form, the CDR3 reads TGTGCCGGGGGGGGCAGGGCCTATAGCAATCAGCCCCAGCATTTT.